This T cell receptor beta chain was sequenced for a study of cytomegalovirus exposure and HLA in healthy donors. As for the study in general: There were 117 million unique TCR beta sequences, drawn from about 179 million T cells, in an earlier analysis. Regarding the study as a whole: Prediction of most subjects' HLA-A and HLA-B alleles by TCR beta sequences was reportedly accurate.

PCR was performed using 60 Vbeta and 13 Jbeta primers. The assay was immunoSEQ multiplex PCR, and TCRdb's table has in-frame clones only and misses some. The ten most abundant clones cover 6.8% of a sample with 90,000 to 130,000 clones. Comment on this clone: Antigen specificity is unknown.

The sample taken for sequencing was PBMCs. This sequence was found in a middle-aged man in good health and CMV-seropositive.

The CDR3 protein is CATSRDRGRYEQYF. The CDR3 DNA is TGTGCCACCAGCAGAGATCGGGGGAGGTACGAGCAGTACTTC. The chain carries TRBV15 and TRBJ2-7; perhaps TRBD2 as D (6 bases). The CDR3 has 14 residues. Trimming pared 0 bases from V and 4 bases from J, leaving 10 bases between. Per germline, CDR1 LNHNV and CDR2 YYDKDF (reference sequence).